Below, 17 T cell receptor beta chains from the same sample are listed, as sequenced in a study of regulatory T cells in long-lasting Graves disease. This sample's time point: persistent/refractory GD, antithyroid drugs over 5 years with positive TRAb. PBMCs provided the RNA from which the TCR library was made. Combining iRepertoire HTBI primers with Arm-PCR of CDR3 regions, the authors built TCR beta libraries. TCRdb used MiXCR to reprocess the multiplex PCR reads, holding one entry per CDR3 protein. The sample carries some 370,000 distinct CDR3 sequences, less than 30% recorded once. The specimen comprised peripheral blood mononuclear cells (PBMCs), sampled when the disease was refractory, from a patient treated with antithyroid drugs. The source is a woman aged 40 to 49 with Graves disease.

This clonotype occurred many times. The chain recombines TRBV6-1 with TRBJ1-2, with a possible D match to TRBD1 (5 bases). Germline V lookup: CDR1 MNHNS, CDR2 SASEGT. The CDR3 extends over 13 amino acids. The V and J ends lost 6 bases and 3 bases respectively, with 11 bases between them. The CDR3 sequence is CASSTKQDYGYTF. CDR3 in DNA: TGTGCCAGCAGCACAAAACAGGACTATGGCTACACCTTC.

This clonotype was seen many times. J is TRBJ1-6 and V is TRBV7-3; D not certain. V was cut by 2 bases and J by 8 bases, with 7 bases left in between. The V gene's germline CDR1 is SGHTA and CDR2 FQGTGA. CDR3 size: 13 residues. The CDR3 reads CASSLHVDSPLHF. CDR3 in DNA: TGTGCCAGCAGCTTACACGTAGATTCACCCCTCCACTTT.

This clonotype has more than one count but fewer than ten. The CDR3 coding sequence is TGCGCCAGCAGCTCGGGACAGCTAGAAGAGACCCAGTACTTC. Its protein product is CASSSGQLEETQYF. The rearrangement joins TRBV5-1 to TRBJ2-5, with 7 bases aligning to TRBD1. The CDR3 covers 14 residues. The V and J ends lost 3 bases and 3 bases, in that order; junction bases with no gene match: 5. Germline V gene sequence: CDR1 SGHRS, CDR2 YFSETQ.

Points on this clonotype: A much larger clone is a single base away; this may be a read error. This chain uses TRBV2 with TRBJ2-7; D is ambiguous. This CDR3 is built from 10 residues. Germline V CDR1 and CDR2: SNHLY, FYNNEI. For the CDR3, the DNA is TGTGCCGGCAGACGATACGAGCAGTACTTC. It codes for CAGRRYEQYF.

This clonotype was detected many times. This chain links TRBV15 with TRBJ1-5; D is unclear. The CDR3 runs 14 residues. The V end was cut by 1 base, the J end by 0 bases, with 4 bases between. Looked up from germline, CDR1 is LNHNV and CDR2 is YYDKDF (reference sequence). The CDR3 DNA is TGTGCCACCAGCAGAGTCCTTAGCAATCAGCCCCAGCATTTT. Translated: CATSRVLSNQPQHF.

The sample holds many counts of this clonotype. J is TRBJ2-7 and V is TRBV12-3 or TRBV12-4, with D perhaps matching TRBD1 or TRBD2 (5 bases each). Trimming left V 6 bases short and J 2 bases short, with 14 bases between. The CDR3 covers 14 residues. The CDR3 bases are TGTGCCAGCAGATCCCGGGACCCCGCCTACGAGCAGTACTTC. Translated, it gives CASRSRDPAYEQYF.

As concerns this clonotype: The junction and the germline gene differ at one end; a read error may be behind it. The chain uses TRBV12-3 or TRBV12-4 and TRBJ2-6; the D gene is possibly TRBD1 (5 bases). The CDR3 is made up of 13 amino acids. CDR3 region: CASSFSGANVPTF. The CDR3 DNA follows: TGTGCCAGCAGTTTTTCTGGGGCCAACGTCCCGACTTTC.

This chain links TRBV20-1 with TRBJ1-1; D is possibly TRBD1 (5 bases). The CDR3 totals 12 residues. Between the trimmed V and J ends, which lost 3 bases and 2 bases, there was a span of 7 bases. The germline CDR1 and CDR2 sequences are DFQATT and SNEGSKA (reference sequence). CDR3 amino acids: CSARQGNTEAFF. The CDR3 DNA reads TGCAGTGCTAGGCAGGGTAACACTGAAGCTTTCTTT.

The table lists this clonotype with many counts. The chain links TRBV3-1 to TRBJ2-7; D remains ambiguous. The CDR3 covers 13 residues. The germline V gene encodes CDR1 LGHDT and CDR2 YNNKEL (reference sequence). Trimming removed 3 bases from V and 4 bases from J, with 10 bases in between. CDR3 protein: CASSQQQEYEQYF. The CDR3 bases are TGTGCCAGCAGCCAGCAGCAAGAGTACGAGCAGTACTTC.

This sequence joins TRBV6-1 and TRBJ1-1; TRBD1 might be the D (5 bases). Germline V gene sequence: CDR1 MNHNS, CDR2 SASEGT. The CDR3 has 14 residues. V was cut by 8 bases and J by 1 base, with 14 bases left in between. The CDR3 reads CASGPGGWNTEAFF. CDR3 sequence (DNA): TGTGCCAGCGGCCCGGGGGGATGGAACACTGAAGCTTTCTTT.

This clonotype was counted a few times. The V call is TRBV29-1, the J call TRBJ2-7; D might be TRBD1 (6 bases). The length of the CDR3 is 12 residues. The V end lost 6 bases, the J end lost 6 bases, and 15 bases lay between the germline ends. In germline, CDR1 is SQVTM, CDR2 ANQGSEA. The CDR3 spells CSVQLQGIEQYF. DNA of the CDR3: TGCAGCGTCCAACTACAGGGCATCGAGCAGTACTTC.

In this sample, this clonotype turned up many times. The rearrangement uses TRBV11-2 and TRBJ1-1; D is unresolved. CDR3 size: 16 residues. CDR1 is SGHAT, CDR2 FQNNGV, per germline. V gave up 1 base and J gave up 2 bases, with 14 bases separating them. CDR3 residues: CASSLASRAPNTEAFF. The CDR3 bases are TGTGCCAGCAGCTTAGCATCGAGGGCACCTAACACTGAAGCTTTCTTT.

The rearrangement joins TRBV4-1 to TRBJ1-6, with D possibly being TRBD1 (5 bases). Germline V gene data show CDR1 as MGHRA and CDR2 as YSYEKL. The length of the CDR3 is 16 residues. V shed 1 base and J shed 5 bases, with 12 bases lying between them. The CDR3 sequence is CASSQAPTDHNSPLHF. In DNA, the CDR3 is TGCGCCAGCAGCCAAGCCCCGACAGATCATAATTCACCCCTCCACTTT.

This chain links TRBV5-4 with TRBJ2-2; D perhaps matches TRBD1 (7 bases). CDR1 and CDR2 (germline): SGHNT, YYREEE (reference sequence). This CDR3 spans 14 amino acids. V dropped 9 bases and J dropped 0 bases, with 12 bases sitting between them. This chain's CDR3 is CATAGQTNTGELFF. The CDR3 bases are TGTGCCACCGCGGGACAGACGAACACCGGGGAGCTGTTTTTT.

This clonotype occurred many times. The chain carries TRBV28 and TRBJ1-6; TRBD1 matches at 8 bases. V lost 5 bases to trimming and J lost 6 bases; unmatched junction nucleotides: 3. The CDR3 is 14 residues long. Per germline, CDR1 MDHEN and CDR2 SYDVKM. Here the CDR3 DNA reads TGTGCCAGCAGTATAGACAGGGGTAATTCACCCCTCCACTTT. Translated: CASSIDRGNSPLHF.

The rearrangement uses TRBV2 and TRBJ2-5; D might be TRBD1 (5 bases). The germline CDR1 and CDR2 sequences are SNHLY and FYNNEI. V lost 7 bases and J lost 2, with 23 bases in between. CDR3 length: 17 residues. The DNA for the CDR3 is TGTGCCAGCATCTTATCGCCCCAGGCAGGGCCACAAGAGACCCAGTACTTC. Amino acids: CASILSPQAGPQETQYF.

This clonotype was recorded at least ten times. The chain joins TRBV28 to TRBJ2-5; D is perhaps TRBD1 (6 bases). The V and J ends lost 2 bases and 7 bases respectively, with 20 bases between them. The CDR3 loop spans 16 amino acids. Germline CDR1 is MDHEN and CDR2 is SYDVKM. The CDR3: CASSLGAPDSPGTQYF. CDR3 sequence (DNA): TGTGCCAGCAGTTTAGGGGCCCCGGACAGTCCGGGGACCCAGTACTTC.